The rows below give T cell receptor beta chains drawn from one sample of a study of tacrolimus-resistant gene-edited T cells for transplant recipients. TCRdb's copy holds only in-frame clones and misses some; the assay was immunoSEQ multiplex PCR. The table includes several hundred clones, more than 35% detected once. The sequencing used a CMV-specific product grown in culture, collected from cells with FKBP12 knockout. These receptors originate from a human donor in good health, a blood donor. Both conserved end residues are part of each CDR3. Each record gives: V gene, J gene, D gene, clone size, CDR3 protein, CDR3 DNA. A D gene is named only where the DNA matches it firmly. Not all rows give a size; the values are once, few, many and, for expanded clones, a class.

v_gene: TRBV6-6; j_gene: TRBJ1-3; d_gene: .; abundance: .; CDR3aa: CASSYSRDTIYF; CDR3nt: TGTGCCAGCAGTTACTCTCGGGACACCATATATTTT
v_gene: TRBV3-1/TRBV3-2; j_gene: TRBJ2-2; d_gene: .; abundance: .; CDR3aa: CASSRPNTGELFF; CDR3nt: TGTGCCAGCAGCCGACCGAACACCGGGGAGCTGTTTTTT
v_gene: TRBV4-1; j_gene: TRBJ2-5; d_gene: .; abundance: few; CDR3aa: CASSLGRGETQYF; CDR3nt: TGCGCCAGCAGCCTAGGGAGGGGGGAGACCCAGTACTTC
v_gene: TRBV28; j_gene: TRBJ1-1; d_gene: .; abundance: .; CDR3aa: CASSFLGRGFLNTEAFF; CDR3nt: TGTGCCAGCAGTTTTCTCGGGCGGGGATTTTTGAACACTGAAGCTTTCTTT
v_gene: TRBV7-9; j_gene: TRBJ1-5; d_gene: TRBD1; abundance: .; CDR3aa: CASSSGQEGNQPQHF; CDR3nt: TGTGCCAGCAGCTCTGGACAGGAGGGCAATCAGCCCCAGCATTTT
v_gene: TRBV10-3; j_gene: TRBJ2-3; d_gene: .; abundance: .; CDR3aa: CAISALPSTDTQYF; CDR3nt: TGTGCCATCAGTGCTCTCCCGAGCACAGATACGCAGTATTTT
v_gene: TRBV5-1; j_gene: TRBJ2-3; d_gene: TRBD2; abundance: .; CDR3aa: CATATSGGPKGQYF; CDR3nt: TGCGCCACCGCGACTAGCGGGGGACCTAAGGGGCAGTATTTT
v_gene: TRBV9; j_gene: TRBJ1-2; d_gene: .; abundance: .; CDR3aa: CASSVDGYGYTF; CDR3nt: TGTGCCAGCAGCGTAGATGGCTATGGCTACACCTTC
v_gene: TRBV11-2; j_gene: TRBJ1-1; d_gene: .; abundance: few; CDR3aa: CASRSLRERGKNTEAFF; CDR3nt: TGTGCCAGCAGATCACTCAGGGAGAGAGGGAAGAACACTGAAGCTTTCTTT
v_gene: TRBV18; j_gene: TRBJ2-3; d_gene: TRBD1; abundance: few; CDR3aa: CASSPPWTGPVTDTQYF; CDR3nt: TGTGCCAGCTCACCACCGTGGACAGGGCCCGTCACAGATACGCAGTATTTT
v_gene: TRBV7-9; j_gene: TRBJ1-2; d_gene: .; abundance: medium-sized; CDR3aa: CASSVGEFSYGYTF; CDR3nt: TGTGCCAGCAGCGTGGGGGAGTTTAGCTATGGCTACACCTTC
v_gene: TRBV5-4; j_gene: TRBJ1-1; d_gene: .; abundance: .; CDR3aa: CASSSQGRMILNTETFF; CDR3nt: TGTGCCAGCAGCTCCCAGGGGAGGATGATTCTGAACACTGAAACTTTCTTT
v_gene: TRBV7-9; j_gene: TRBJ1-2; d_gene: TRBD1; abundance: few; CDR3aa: CASSLTGLGGYTF; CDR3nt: TGTGCCAGCAGCCTGACAGGGTTGGGTGGCTACACCTTC
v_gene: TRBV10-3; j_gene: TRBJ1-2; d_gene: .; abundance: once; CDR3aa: CAISGATAGEDGYTF; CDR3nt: TGTGCCATCAGTGGGGCCACGGCAGGGGAGGATGGCTACACCTTC
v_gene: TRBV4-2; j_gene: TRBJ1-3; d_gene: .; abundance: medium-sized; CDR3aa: CASSQGDASGNTIYF; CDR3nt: TGTGCCAGCAGCCAAGGGGACGCCTCTGGAAACACCATATATTTT
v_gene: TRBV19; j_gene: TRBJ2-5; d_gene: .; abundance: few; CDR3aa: CASSSPRDLRETQYF; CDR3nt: TGTGCCAGTAGTTCCCCTCGGGACTTACGGGAGACCCAGTACTTC
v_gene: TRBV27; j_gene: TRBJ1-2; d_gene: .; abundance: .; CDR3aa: CASRERGRGNGYTF; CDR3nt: TGTGCCAGCAGAGAGCGGGGGAGGGGGAATGGCTACACCTTC
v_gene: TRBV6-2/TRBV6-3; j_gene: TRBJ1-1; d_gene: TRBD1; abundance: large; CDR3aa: CASSYVTGREENTEAFF; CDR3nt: TGTGCCAGCAGTTATGTGACAGGGAGGGAAGAGAACACTGAAGCTTTCTTT
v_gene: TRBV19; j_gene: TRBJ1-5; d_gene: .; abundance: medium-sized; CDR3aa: CASNGRRNQPQHF; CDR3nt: TGTGCCAGTAATGGGCGGCGCAATCAGCCCCAGCATTTT
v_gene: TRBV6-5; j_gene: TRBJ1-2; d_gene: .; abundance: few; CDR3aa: CASKRGRGDYGYTF; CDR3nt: TGTGCCAGCAAAAGAGGGCGAGGGGACTATGGCTACACCTTC
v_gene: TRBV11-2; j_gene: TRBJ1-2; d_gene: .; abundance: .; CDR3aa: CASSLGQTQVTYGYTF; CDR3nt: TGTGCCAGCAGCTTAGGCCAGACGCAAGTTACCTATGGCTACACCTTC
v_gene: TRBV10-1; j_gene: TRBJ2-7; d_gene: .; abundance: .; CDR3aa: CASSEFRQGSLYEQYF; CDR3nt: TGCGCCAGCAGTGAGTTTAGGCAGGGTTCGCTATACGAGCAGTACTTC
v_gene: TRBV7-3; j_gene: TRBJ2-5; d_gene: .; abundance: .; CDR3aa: CASRGGYRFQETQYF; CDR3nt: TGTGCCAGCAGAGGAGGGTACAGATTCCAAGAGACCCAGTACTTC